These 3 T cell receptor beta chains originate from one sample sequenced in a study of T cells in Graves' hyperthyroidism and ophthalmopathy. Amplification targeted TCR beta CDR3 regions from RNA transcripts. HTBI primers were used for first-round RT-PCR of the TCR CDR3. Each CDR3 protein gets one entry after TCRdb re-called the multiplex PCR reads with MiXCR. The sample carries 540,000 or so distinct CDR3 sequences, 15% to 18% recorded once. Sequencing was carried out using blood. These TCRs come from a woman aged 25 to 39 with Graves' hyperthyroidism.

The chain recombines TRBV11-2 with TRBJ2-2; D perhaps matches TRBD2 (5 bases). The V and J ends lost 5 bases and 6 bases respectively, with 19 bases between them. Per the germline V gene, CDR1 is SGHAT and CDR2 is FQNNGV. The CDR3 spans 16 residues. The CDR3 nucleotides read TGTGCCAGCAGCCCCACGGGATGGCAATCAGCCGGGGAGCTGTTTTTT. As protein: CASSPTGWQSAGELFF.

The chain is built from TRBV12-3 or TRBV12-4 and TRBJ2-2, with 8 bases identical to TRBD2. This CDR3 has 13 residues. Unmatched junction bases numbered 3, after V lost 11 bases and J lost 1 base. In DNA, the CDR3 is TGTGCCGCCGGGGGGGTGAACACCGGGGAGCTGTTTTTT. This translates into CAAGGVNTGELFF.

The sample holds many counts of this clonotype. This chain uses TRBV7-2 with TRBJ2-7; 11 nucleotides align to TRBD1. V trimming: 5 bases; J trimming: 0 bases; junction bases outside the gene matches: 9. CDR1 is SGHTA and CDR2 is FQGNSA in the germline V gene. The CDR3 is 17 residues long. In DNA form, the CDR3 reads TGTGCCAGCAGCGCCGGGACAGGGGGACCAAGCTCCTACGAGCAGTACTTC. Its protein is CASSAGTGGPSSYEQYF. The whole variable domain, filled in from reference TRBV7-2 and TRBJ2-7, reads GAGVSQSPSNKVTEKGKDVELRCDPISGHTALYWYRQSLGQGLEFLIYFQGNSAPDKSGLPSDRFSAERTGGSVSTLTIQRTQQEDSAVYLCASSAGTGGPSSYEQYFGPGTRLTVT.